Listed below are T cell receptor beta chains from one sample, sequenced in a study of cytomegalovirus exposure and HLA in healthy donors. Libraries were prepared by immunoSEQ multiplex PCR; TCRdb keeps only in-frame clonotypes and omits some of them. Of 150,000 to 200,000 clones listed, around 85% are singletons. Source material: PBMCs. These TCRs come from a woman in her 50s in good health and CMV-seronegative. Each CDR3 is given with its conserved first and last residue. D genes are given only for firm matches. Clone size is not always given. Where it is, it says once, few, many or a class for expanded clones.

v_gene	abundance	j_gene	d_gene	CDR3nt	CDR3aa
TRBV7-9	-	TRBJ2-7	TRBD2	TGTGCCAGCAGCGCAACCGGGACATACGGGACTAGGGAGTCCTACGAGCAGTACTTC	CASSATGTYGTRESYEQYF
TRBV28	-	TRBJ2-6	-	TGTGCCAGCAGCTCACTTCTGGGGGCCAACGTCCTGACTTTC	CASSSLLGANVLTF
TRBV4-2	-	TRBJ2-1	-	TGTGCCAGCAGCCAAGGTGGAGGGAGGGAGCAGTTCTTC	CASSQGGGREQFF
TRBV5-1	-	TRBJ1-2	-	TGCGCCAGCAGCCCGACAGGTCACTATGGCTACACCTTC	CASSPTGHYGYTF
TRBV28	-	TRBJ1-2	-	TGTGCCAGCAGTGGGCAGGGGTCAGATTTCTATGGCTACACCTTC	CASSGQGSDFYGYTF
TRBV9	-	TRBJ1-5	-	TGTGCCAGCAGCGTAGTTCCGAACAGGGTTCCTCAGCCCCAGCATTTT	CASSVVPNRVPQPQHF
TRBV28	once	TRBJ2-3	-	TGTGCCAGCAAGCCTAAGACAGGAGTAAGCACAGATACGCAGTATTTT	CASKPKTGVSTDTQYF
TRBV14	-	TRBJ2-7	-	TGTGCCAGCAGCCAACAGGGTTACGAAGGGCAGTACTTC	CASSQQGYEGQYF
TRBV7-9	-	TRBJ2-5	TRBD2	TGTGCCAGCAGCTTAAGGCCTAGCGGGATGGAGACCCAGTACTTC	CASSLRPSGMETQYF
TRBV19	-	TRBJ1-1	TRBD1	TGTGCCAGTCGGACAGGGGTCCCCACTGAAGCTTTCTTT	CASRTGVPTEAFF
TRBV7-2	-	TRBJ2-5	-	TGTGCCAGCAGCTTAGGAACAGGGAGACGGGAGACCCAGTACTTC	CASSLGTGRRETQYF
TRBV7-2	-	TRBJ2-1	TRBD2	TGTGCCAGCAGCTCCTACCGGGGGGATGAGCAGTTCTTC	CASSSYRGDEQFF
TRBV27	once	TRBJ2-5	-	TGTGCCAGCAGTTCCGGGAGAAGTCGGGAGACCCAGTACTTC	CASSSGRSRETQYF
TRBV5-1	-	TRBJ1-1	-	TGCGCCAGCAGCTTGGCGCAGGGGAAGTCTGAAGCTTTCTTT	CASSLAQGKSEAFF
TRBV28	-	TRBJ1-5	-	TGTGCCAGCAATTCAGGGTTGAGCAATCAGCCCCAGCATTTT	CASNSGLSNQPQHF
TRBV6-1	-	TRBJ1-2	TRBD1	TGTGCCAGCAGCACCGGGACAGCCGCGACTTATGGCTACACCTTC	CASSTGTAATYGYTF
TRBV5-6	few	TRBJ1-4	-	TGTGCCAGCAGTTCGCCTCCAGGGAAGGCAACTAATGAAAAACTGTTTTTT	CASSSPPGKATNEKLFF
TRBV5-4	-	TRBJ2-7	TRBD2	TGTGCCAGCACCCCAGGACTAGGGCCCTACGAGCAGTACTTC	CASTPGLGPYEQYF
TRBV9	-	TRBJ2-1	TRBD2	TGTGCCAGCTCTGGGGGGGAGCCAAGAAATGAGCAGTTCTTC	CASSGGEPRNEQFF
TRBV6-5	-	TRBJ2-1	-	TGTGCCAGCAGTTACGACAGACAAAAGCAGTTCTTC	CASSYDRQKQFF
TRBV7-2	-	TRBJ2-4	-	TGTGCCAGCAGCTTAGGGATCAGGGTCGGTCAGTACTTC	CASSLGIRVGQYF
TRBV6-4	few	TRBJ2-1	TRBD2	TGTGCCAGCAGTGAATTGACTAGCGGGAGGGGGTTCTTC	CASSELTSGRGFF
TRBV5-1	-	TRBJ1-1	TRBD1	TGCGCCAGCAGCTTGGAGGGACAGGGCTTTACTGAAGCTTTCTTT	CASSLEGQGFTEAFF
TRBV11-2	-	TRBJ2-3	-	TGTGCCAGCAGCTCGTTCGGGGACACAGATACGCAGTATTTT	CASSSFGDTDTQYF
TRBV6-6	few	TRBJ2-1	TRBD2	TGTGCCAGCAGTAGTCGGACTAGAGACAATGAGCAGTTCTTC	CASSSRTRDNEQFF
TRBV19	-	TRBJ2-7	-	TGTGCCAGTAGTACTCAGGTAGCGGTTATCTACGAGCAGTACTTC	CASSTQVAVIYEQYF
TRBV6-5	-	TRBJ1-2	TRBD1	TGTGCCAGTCAGAAGACAGGGCAACTTAACTATGGCTACACCTTC	CASQKTGQLNYGYTF
TRBV27	-	TRBJ2-3	-	TGTGCCAGCAGGCCTATCAGCGGAACTAGCACAGATACGCAGTATTTT	CASRPISGTSTDTQYF
TRBV7-9	-	TRBJ1-3	-	TGTGCCAGCAGCTTCGGGTCTGGAAACACCATATATTTT	CASSFGSGNTIYF
TRBV27	-	TRBJ1-1	TRBD1	TGTGCCAGCAGTAACCGGGACAGGGTAACTGAAGCTTTCTTT	CASSNRDRVTEAFF
TRBV5-4	-	TRBJ2-1	TRBD2	TGTGCCAGCAGGCCCGGGGGTAGCGGGATTGAGCAGTTCTTC	CASRPGGSGIEQFF
TRBV2	-	TRBJ2-7	-	TGTGCCAGCAGTGTCAGGCGCGAGCAGTACTTC	CASSVRREQYF
TRBV6-6	-	TRBJ2-5	TRBD1	TGTGCCAGCACTCGGACAGGGGGGGAAAGAAAGGCCCAGTACTTC	CASTRTGGERKAQYF
TRBV28	-	TRBJ2-7	TRBD2	TGTGCCAGCAGTAAACTAGCGCCTTTCTGGGGGGAGTACTTC	CASSKLAPFWGEYF
TRBV5-4	-	TRBJ2-7	TRBD1	TGTGCCAGCAGCTTGAGACAGGGAGCCTACGAGCAGTACTTC	CASSLRQGAYEQYF
TRBV7-9	-	TRBJ1-1	-	TGTGCCAGAGTTCAACGCGGGGGGGGGAACACTGAAGCTTTCTTT	CARVQRGGGNTEAFF
TRBV5-1	-	TRBJ2-5	-	TGCGCCAGCAGCCCAAGGCCAGGGGGGGAGACCCAGTACTTC	CASSPRPGGETQYF
TRBV21-1	-	TRBJ2-5	-	TGTGCCAGCAGGGTCAACTACAGGCACAGGGGGGCCTCCGAGACCCAGTACTTC	CASRVNYRHRGASETQYF
TRBV7-8	-	TRBJ2-1	-	TGTGCCAGCAGCCTAACAGGGCATACTAGCGAGGGGAACAATGAGCAGTTCTTC	CASSLTGHTSEGNNEQFF
TRBV29-1	-	TRBJ1-1	-	TGCAGCGTTGAAGGGCAGGCCAACACTGAAGCTTTCTTT	CSVEGQANTEAFF